The 7 T cell receptor beta chains below come from one sample, sequenced in a study of blood T cell repertoires in COVID-19. TCRdb's copy holds only in-frame clones and misses some; the assay was immunoSEQ multiplex PCR. The table includes about 240,000 clones, 86% detected once. Specimen: peripheral blood. The origin of the receptors is an elderly man with acute or convalescent COVID-19.

J is TRBJ1-6 and V is TRBV5-6; 9 bases align to TRBD1. Germline V lookup: CDR1 SGHDT, CDR2 YYEEEE. CDR3 length equals 13 residues. After removal of 5 bases from V and 13 bases from J, the junction contained 7 bases not matched to a gene. CDR3: CASSGTGITPLHF. CDR3 nucleotide sequence: TGTGCCAGCAGTGGGACAGGGATTACCCCCCTCCACTTT.

This chain links TRBV28 with TRBJ2-3; perhaps TRBD1 as D (5 bases). Germline V CDR1 and CDR2: MDHEN, SYDVKM. The CDR3 runs 14 residues. Trimming cost V 2 bases and J 4 bases, with 10 bases left between them. CDR3 nucleotides: TGTGCCAGCAGTTTAAAGCAGGGTGCAGATACGCAGTATTTT. It translates to CASSLKQGADTQYF.

The chain couples TRBV11-2 to TRBJ2-2; 9 bases fit TRBD1. The CDR3 loop spans 16 amino acids. The V segment lost 5 bases and the J segment 0 bases; nucleotides outside the gene matches: 4. Germline V gene data show CDR1 as SGHAT and CDR2 as FQNNGV. CDR3 in amino acids: CASSLGTGTNTGELFF. The CDR3 nucleotides are TGTGCCAGCAGCCTCGGGACAGGGACGAACACCGGGGAGCTGTTTTTT.

This sequence joins TRBV5-1 and TRBJ2-1, with TRBD1 matching 7 bases. This CDR3 has 15 residues. In germline, CDR1 is SGHRS, CDR2 YFSETQ. V shed 4 bases, J shed 4 bases, and the junction held 8 bases outside the gene matches. CDR3 loop: CASSRGQGQYNEQFF. The CDR3 DNA sequence: TGCGCCAGCAGCAGGGGGCAGGGTCAATACAATGAGCAGTTCTTC.

Comments on this clone: The same CDR3 arises from other DNA sequences in this sample as well. This chain connects TRBV14 to TRBJ1-2, with 9 bases matching TRBD1. The germline gives CDR1 SGHDN, CDR2 FVKESK. The J segment lost 6 bases and the V segment lost 4 bases, leaving 3 bases of the junction unmatched. The CDR3 runs 13 residues. The CDR3 DNA reads as TGTGCCAGCAGCCCGCGGACAGGGGATGGCTACACCTTC. It translates to CASSPRTGDGYTF.

The chain has TRBV6-5 and TRBJ2-7; no firm D call. The CDR3 spans 11 residues. CDR1 and CDR2 (germline): MNHEY, SVGAGI. The ends were cut back, 7 bases at V and 4 bases at J, with 8 bases in the middle. This CDR3 reads CASTAGYEQYF. The CDR3, as DNA: TGTGCCAGCACCGCCGGTTACGAGCAGTACTTC.

The chain couples TRBV4-2 to TRBJ1-6; D is possibly TRBD1 (5 bases). V was pared by 4 bases and J by 7 bases, with 20 bases between. This CDR3 contains 17 residues. Germline V gives CDR1 LGHNA, CDR2 YNFKEQ. The CDR3 here is CASSLPQGGRGNSPLHF. The CDR3 DNA reads as TGTGCCAGCAGCCTGCCCCAAGGTGGGCGGGGCAATTCACCCCTCCACTTT.